A selection of T cell receptor beta chains follows, all from one sample in a study of cytomegalovirus exposure and HLA in healthy donors. Clones were read by immunoSEQ multiplex PCR, and TCRdb kept only the in-frame ones, dropping some. The sample has 210,000 or so clones; 77% are singletons. The specimen was PBMCs. These receptors were taken from a woman aged 55-70 years in good health and CMV-seropositive. Both conserved end residues are part of each CDR3. A D gene is named only where the DNA matches it firmly. Size tells how often a clone was seen (once, few, many) or the class of an expanded clone, and some rows leave it out.

CDR3 DNA | CDR3 protein | J gene | clone size | V gene | D gene
TGTGCCAGCAGTTTGGCAGGGCCACGTGGCTACACCTTC | CASSLAGPRGYTF | TRBJ1-2 | once | TRBV27 | NA
TGTGCCTGGAGTGTTACAGCGGGAGGGCCCGTACTCGGGCAGTACTTC | CAWSVTAGGPVLGQYF | TRBJ2-7 | NA | TRBV30 | TRBD2
TGTGCCAGCAGTGAAAGCGGGGGTCCTGAAGCTTTCTTT | CASSESGGPEAFF | TRBJ1-1 | NA | TRBV6-1 | NA
TGCAGCGGGACCGGGACAGATTATGGCTACACCTTC | CSGTGTDYGYTF | TRBJ1-2 | few | TRBV29-1 | TRBD1
TGTGCCAGCTCTCCGGGACTAGCTCGCGAGACCCAGTACTTC | CASSPGLARETQYF | TRBJ2-5 | few | TRBV28 | TRBD2
TGTGCCAGCAGCAGATATCAGGGGGCCGGGAACACCGGGGAGCTGTTTTTT | CASSRYQGAGNTGELFF | TRBJ2-2 | NA | TRBV28 | TRBD1
TGTGCCAGTACCCGAACAGGGGTTGAAAGGGAGAGGGGCTACACCTTC | CASTRTGVERERGYTF | TRBJ1-2 | NA | TRBV19 | TRBD1
TGTGCCAGTAGTATAGGGACAGGGAATGAAAAACTGTTTTTT | CASSIGTGNEKLFF | TRBJ1-4 | NA | TRBV19 | TRBD1
TGTGCCAGCAGCCCGGAGTGGACCGGTAAGGGGGATCAGCCCCAGCATTTT | CASSPEWTGKGDQPQHF | TRBJ1-5 | NA | TRBV6-4 | NA
TGTGCCAGCAGCCCGGGACAGGCGACGAATCAGCCCCAGCATTTT | CASSPGQATNQPQHF | TRBJ1-5 | once | TRBV2 | TRBD1
TGTGCCAGCAGTGAATCAGGGGACCACACCGGGGAGCTGTTTTTT | CASSESGDHTGELFF | TRBJ2-2 | NA | TRBV25-1 | NA
TGTGCCACCTCAACCAGGGGTCGGGGCTACACCTTC | CATSTRGRGYTF | TRBJ1-2 | NA | TRBV6-5 | NA
TGTGCCAGCAGTGAAATGGTAGCAGTAGCTAACTATGGCTACACCTTC | CASSEMVAVANYGYTF | TRBJ1-2 | NA | TRBV6-1 | NA
TGTGCCAGCAGCTCGGGACATCGAGGAAATTCACCCCTCCACTTT | CASSSGHRGNSPLHF | TRBJ1-6 | few | TRBV5-4 | NA